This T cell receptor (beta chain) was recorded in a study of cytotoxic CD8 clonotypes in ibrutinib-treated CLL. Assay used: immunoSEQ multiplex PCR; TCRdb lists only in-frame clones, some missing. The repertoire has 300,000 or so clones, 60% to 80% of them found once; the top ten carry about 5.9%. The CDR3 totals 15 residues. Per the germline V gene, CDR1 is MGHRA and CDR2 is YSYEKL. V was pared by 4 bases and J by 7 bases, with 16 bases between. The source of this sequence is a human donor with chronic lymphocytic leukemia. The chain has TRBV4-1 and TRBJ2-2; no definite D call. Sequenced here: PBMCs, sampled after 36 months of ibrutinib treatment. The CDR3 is CASSLSPWTGGELFF. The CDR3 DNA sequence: TGCGCCAGCAGCCTAAGCCCCTGGACGGGCGGGGAGCTGTTTTTT.